These T cell receptor beta chains were read from a single sample in a study of monozygotic twins with inflammatory bowel disease. TCRdb re-analyzed the 5' RACE reads; it lists each CDR3 protein once, without DNA. The ten top clones account for 5% to 6%, within a sample of just under 45,000 distinct CDR3 sequences. Source material: blood. The source is a human donor with ulcerative colitis or Crohn's disease, or a healthy co-twin of an affected twin (not recorded which). Both conserved end residues are part of each CDR3. The listing skips clone size in some rows; elsewhere it reads once, few, many or a size class.

J gene: TRBJ2-1
V gene: TRBV12-3/TRBV12-4
clone size: -
CDR3 protein: CASSLLVRGDYNEQFF

J gene: TRBJ1-1
V gene: TRBV9
clone size: -
CDR3 protein: CASSPRSGATEAFF

J gene: TRBJ1-1
V gene: TRBV15
clone size: -
CDR3 protein: CATSSSRANTEAFF

J gene: TRBJ2-5
V gene: TRBV20-1
clone size: -
CDR3 protein: CSARASSSGTQYF

J gene: TRBJ1-2
V gene: TRBV20-1
clone size: -
CDR3 protein: CSARVGRTTYGYTF

J gene: TRBJ1-1
V gene: TRBV7-9
clone size: -
CDR3 protein: CASSSSVNTEAFF

J gene: TRBJ2-7
V gene: TRBV28
clone size: medium-sized
CDR3 protein: CASSLGQTYEQYF

J gene: TRBJ2-7
V gene: TRBV6-5
clone size: -
CDR3 protein: CASSYSPAASYEQYF

J gene: TRBJ1-2
V gene: TRBV6-4
clone size: -
CDR3 protein: CASSPTGGGEGYTF

J gene: TRBJ2-7
V gene: TRBV12-3/TRBV12-4
clone size: -
CDR3 protein: CASSPFEAGAPHEQYF

J gene: TRBJ1-1
V gene: TRBV5-1
clone size: -
CDR3 protein: CASSLSGLSTEAFF

J gene: TRBJ2-1
V gene: TRBV29-1
clone size: -
CDR3 protein: CSVEGVRGTQQFF

J gene: TRBJ2-3
V gene: TRBV12-3/TRBV12-4
clone size: -
CDR3 protein: CASSLAASGGPTDTQYF

J gene: TRBJ2-3
V gene: TRBV6-5
clone size: -
CDR3 protein: CASSPGAGMTLYF

J gene: TRBJ2-2
V gene: TRBV28
clone size: -
CDR3 protein: CASKGRPNTGELFF

J gene: TRBJ2-5
V gene: TRBV9
clone size: -
CDR3 protein: CASSPQFPGTQYF

J gene: TRBJ2-6
V gene: TRBV7-2
clone size: -
CDR3 protein: CASSVGGWSGRQPGANVLTF

J gene: TRBJ2-1
V gene: TRBV29-1
clone size: -
CDR3 protein: CSVVSGASVSYNEQFF

J gene: TRBJ2-2
V gene: TRBV29-1
clone size: -
CDR3 protein: CSATGKNTGELFF

J gene: TRBJ1-2
V gene: TRBV29-1
clone size: -
CDR3 protein: CSATVMLDSLNYGYTF

J gene: TRBJ2-2
V gene: TRBV10-3
clone size: -
CDR3 protein: CAAGGANTGELFF

J gene: TRBJ1-1
V gene: TRBV20-1
clone size: -
CDR3 protein: CSAREGGWNTEAFF

J gene: TRBJ1-2
V gene: TRBV18
clone size: -
CDR3 protein: CASSPDGQLYYGYTF

J gene: TRBJ2-2
V gene: TRBV5-1
clone size: -
CDR3 protein: CASSSSGGDMNTGELFF

J gene: TRBJ1-1
V gene: TRBV5-1
clone size: -
CDR3 protein: CASSPARVGNTEAFF

J gene: TRBJ2-1
V gene: TRBV5-1
clone size: -
CDR3 protein: CASSLGLAGGSEQFF

J gene: TRBJ2-1
V gene: TRBV18
clone size: -
CDR3 protein: CASSPPSGNNEQFF

J gene: TRBJ2-7
V gene: TRBV4-1
clone size: -
CDR3 protein: CASSQAPGLDPAEQYF

J gene: TRBJ2-5
V gene: TRBV5-1
clone size: -
CDR3 protein: CASSRSDGGERGQYF

J gene: TRBJ1-2
V gene: TRBV20-1
clone size: -
CDR3 protein: CSATDRGLGYTF